One and the same sample provided the 18 T cell receptor beta chains below, sequenced in a study of shared clonotypes between healthy human individuals. In the naive CD8 group, cells lacked CD45RO and were positively selected for CCR7, so terminally differentiated effector memory CD45RA+ cells were left out. Libraries were prepared by immunoSEQ multiplex PCR; TCRdb keeps only in-frame clonotypes and omits some of them. The sample lists hundreds of thousands of clones, roughly 95% occurring once. Specimen: naive CD8+ T cells sorted from blood. All receptors come from a woman in her twenties or thirties in good health.

Only a few counts were recorded for this clone. The chain combines TRBV19 with TRBJ1-1; the D gene is possibly TRBD1 (5 bases). Germline values: CDR1 LNHDA, CDR2 SQIVND (reference sequence). The CDR3 consists of 12 residues. Trimming took 10 bases from V and 4 from J, leaving 13 bases between them. The CDR3 protein is CATQAGGTEAFF. CDR3 DNA: TGTGCCACCCAAGCGGGGGGCACTGAAGCTTTCTTT. The variable domain in full, with the rest retrieved from reference TRBV19 and TRBJ1-1, is DGGITQSPKYLFRKEGQNVTLSCEQNLNHDAMYWYRQDPGQGLRLIYYSQIVNDFQKGDIAEGYSVSREKKESFPLTVTSAQKNPTAFYLCATQAGGTEAFFGQGTRLTVV.

This rearrangement joins TRBV7-8 to TRBJ2-7; the D gene is possibly TRBD2 (5 bases). Germline loops: CDR1 SGHVS, CDR2 FQNEAQ. The CDR3 has 16 amino acids. V was cut by 5 bases and J by 1 base, with 18 bases left in between. Here the CDR3 reads CASSRPVKTTSYEQYF. Here the CDR3 DNA reads TGTGCCAGCAGCAGGCCGGTAAAGACTACATCCTACGAGCAGTACTTC.

The chain has TRBV27 and TRBJ2-1; 7 positions agree with TRBD2. This CDR3 contains 15 residues. CDR1 MNHEY and CDR2 SMNVEV come from the germline V gene (reference sequence). J lost 3 bases, V lost 5 bases, and 7 bases had no gene match. The CDR3 sequence: CASSALGEGYNEQFF. As DNA, the CDR3 is TGTGCCAGCAGTGCCCTCGGGGAGGGCTACAATGAGCAGTTCTTC.

The rearrangement uses TRBV29-1 and TRBJ1-1, with a tentative D call TRBD1 (5 bases). Germline V lookup: CDR1 SQVTM, CDR2 ANQGSEA. Between the trimmed V and J ends, which lost 5 bases and 1 base, there was a span of 11 bases. The CDR3 has 13 residues. CDR3 coding DNA: TGCAGCGTTTTCATCGGGGGGAACACTGAAGCTTTCTTT. Its translation: CSVFIGGNTEAFF.

In its sample, this clone was seen once. J is TRBJ2-7 and V is TRBV7-8, with 11 bases matching TRBD2. Germline V gene data show CDR1 as SGHVS and CDR2 as FQNEAQ. The CDR3 sequence is 15 residues long. Unmatched junction bases numbered 4, after V lost 5 bases and J lost 1 base. CDR3: CASSHGLAGSYEQYF. The CDR3 region has the DNA TGTGCCAGCAGCCACGGACTAGCGGGTTCCTACGAGCAGTACTTC.

The gene calls are TRBV7-2 and TRBJ1-1; D not resolved. This CDR3 has 17 residues. CDR1 SGHTA and CDR2 FQGNSA come from the germline V gene. Trimming took 1 base from V and 0 from J, leaving 15 bases between them. The CDR3 sequence: CASSLGRLLGVNTEAFF. CDR3 DNA: TGTGCCAGCAGCTTAGGACGCCTGTTAGGCGTGAACACTGAAGCTTTCTTT.

The chain joins TRBV13 to TRBJ2-7, with a tentative D call TRBD2 (6 bases). CDR1 and CDR2 from the germline V gene are PRHDT and FYEKMQ (reference sequence). The CDR3 covers 14 residues. V was trimmed by 3 bases and J by 3 bases, leaving 12 bases between them. The CDR3 reads CASSLGTLRYEQYF. The CDR3 coding sequence is TGTGCCAGCAGCTTGGGGACTTTACGCTACGAGCAGTACTTC.

The chain recombines TRBV7-8 with TRBJ2-1; TRBD2 matches at 8 bases. The germline gives CDR1 SGHVS, CDR2 FQNEAQ. The CDR3 is 16 residues long. The V and J ends lost 2 bases and 10 bases, in that order; junction bases with no gene match: 13. In nucleotides, the CDR3 is TGTGCCAGCAGCTTACAGTGGGAGCGGGAGATAGGCGAGCAGTTCTTC. It translates to CASSLQWEREIGEQFF.

The chain has TRBV9 and TRBJ2-2; D not certain. The CDR3 length is 16 residues. Germline CDR1 is SGDLS and CDR2 is YYNGEE. The V and J ends lost 0 bases and 5 bases respectively, with 14 bases between them. CDR3 protein: CASSVEGSLGTGELFF. The CDR3, as DNA: TGTGCCAGCAGCGTAGAAGGGTCCCTCGGTACCGGGGAGCTGTTTTTT.

This chain uses TRBV20-1 with TRBJ1-1, with TRBD1 as a possible D gene (5 bases). The CDR3 is 11 amino acids. With 3 bases removed from V and 8 bases from J, the gap between germline ends came to 10 bases. The germline V gene encodes CDR1 DFQATT and CDR2 SNEGSKA (reference sequence). DNA for the CDR3: TGCAGTGCTAGGATCGACAGAGAAGCTTTCTTT. Translating it yields CSARIDREAFF.

The V call is TRBV28, the J call TRBJ2-7; D remains unclear. Trimming removed 3 bases from V and 2 bases from J, with 8 bases in between. The germline V gene encodes CDR1 MDHEN and CDR2 SYDVKM. There are 13 residues in the CDR3. CDR3 in amino acids: CASSLITPYEQYF. The DNA of the CDR3 is TGTGCCAGCAGTTTGATTACCCCCTACGAGCAGTACTTC.

This clone was detected only once. The chain uses TRBV11-2 and TRBJ2-2, with 12 bases matching TRBD2. In germline, CDR1 is SGHAT, CDR2 FQNNGV. The CDR3 runs to 18 residues. The trim removed 0 bases at V and 3 bases at J, leaving 5 bases unmatched. The CDR3 region is CASSLETSGRIHTGELFF. CDR3 coding DNA: TGTGCCAGCAGCTTAGAAACTAGCGGGAGGATACACACCGGGGAGCTGTTTTTT.

The chain recombines TRBV10-2 with TRBJ2-1; tentatively, D is TRBD2 (6 bases). The CDR3 covers 14 residues. Trimming removed 3 bases from V and 6 bases from J, with 12 bases in between. Germline CDR1 reads WSHSY; CDR2 reads SAAADI. This chain's CDR3 is CASSDGETSNEQFF. The CDR3, as DNA: TGCGCCAGCAGTGATGGAGAGACTAGCAATGAGCAGTTCTTC.

The CDR3 protein is CASSAGQDLQPQHF. For the CDR3, the DNA is TGTGCCAGCAGCGCGGGACAGGACCTACAGCCCCAGCATTTT. V usage is TRBV9 and J usage is TRBJ1-5; 8 bases are shared with TRBD1. The CDR3 totals 14 residues. The V gene's germline CDR1 is SGDLS and CDR2 YYNGEE. The V gene end was trimmed by 3 bases and the J gene end by 7 bases; junction bases not matched to a gene: 6. The entire variable domain, with the rest obtained from reference TRBV9 and TRBJ1-5, is as follows: DSGVTQTPKHLITATGQRVTLRCSPRSGDLSVYWYQQSLDQGLQFLIQYYNGEERAKGNILERFSAQQFPDLHSELNLSSLELGDSALYFCASSAGQDLQPQHFGDGTRLSIL.

V is TRBV4-1 and J is TRBJ1-5, with D perhaps TRBD1 (5 bases). This CDR3 region has 17 residues. Germline V gene lookup returns CDR1 MGHRA and CDR2 YSYEKL. V was cut by 0 bases and J by 4 bases, with 16 bases left in between. CDR3 amino acids: CASSQDGGTFGNQPQHF. CDR3 nucleotides: TGCGCCAGCAGCCAAGATGGGGGGACCTTTGGGAATCAGCCCCAGCATTTT.

The chain combines TRBV28 with TRBJ2-4, with unresolved D. V gave up 6 bases and J gave up 0 bases, with 21 bases separating them. This CDR3 is 18 amino acids long. Germline loops: CDR1 MDHEN, CDR2 SYDVKM. DNA for the CDR3: TGTGCCAGCAGCAACCCTACTCTGGCTCCTATAGCCAAAAACATTCAGTACTTC. Translating gives CASSNPTLAPIAKNIQYF.

The chain is built from TRBV6-5 and TRBJ2-1; the match to TRBD1 covers 8 bases. Trimming cost V 2 bases and J 8 bases; bases outside gene matches: 8. CDR1 and CDR2 (germline): MNHEY, SVGAGI. The CDR3 extends over 15 amino acids. This CDR3 reads CASSYRQGLVDEQFF. The CDR3 DNA follows: TGTGCCAGCAGTTACCGACAGGGGCTGGTCGATGAGCAGTTCTTC.

The genes are TRBV9 and TRBJ2-7; D is unresolved. CDR1 and CDR2 from the germline V gene are SGDLS and YYNGEE. The ends were cut back, 5 bases at V and 3 bases at J, with 15 bases in the middle. The CDR3 loop spans 14 amino acids. DNA for the CDR3: TGTGCCAGCAGTACAGCGACGAAGAGCTACGAGCAGTACTTC. Translating it yields CASSTATKSYEQYF.